The 5 T cell receptor beta chains listed next were all sequenced from one sample in a study of T cell responses to AZD1222 COVID-19 vaccine. Sequencing used immunoSEQ multiplex PCR; TCRdb keeps in-frame clones, though not all of them. Among roughly 60,000 clones, roughly 84% were seen once, and the ten largest hold 20%. Sequenced material: peripheral blood, taken on day 0 of AZD1222 vaccination. These receptors were collected from an adult in good health.

The chain employs TRBV7-3 and TRBJ2-2; 15 nucleotides match TRBD2. CDR3 length equals 17 residues. Germline lookup yields CDR1 SGHTA and CDR2 FQGTGA. Trimming took 5 bases from V and 6 from J; bases not matched to a gene: 7. CDR3 coding DNA: TGTGCCAGCAGCGAGGGACTAGCGGGAGGAGGCGCCGGGGAGCTGTTTTTT. This gives the protein CASSEGLAGGGAGELFF.

In this sample, this clone turned up a few times. The chain uses TRBV6-5 and TRBJ2-5; the match to TRBD2 covers 7 bases. CDR1 is MNHEY, CDR2 SVGAGI, per germline. CDR3 length: 16 amino acids. V lost 4 bases to trimming and J lost 5 bases; unmatched junction nucleotides: 13. The CDR3: CASSLKAREPPETQYF. The CDR3 nucleotides read TGTGCCAGCAGTTTGAAGGCGCGGGAGCCCCCCGAGACCCAGTACTTC.

The rearrangement links TRBV27 to TRBJ1-6; D gene unclear. The germline V gene has CDR1 MNHEY and CDR2 SMNVEV (reference sequence). Trimming cost V 2 bases and J 8 bases, with 13 bases left between them. The CDR3 runs to 15 residues. For the CDR3, the DNA is TGTGCCAGCAGTTTAGAATGGAACCCTGATTCACCCCTCCACTTT. Translated: CASSLEWNPDSPLHF.

The genes are TRBV7-8 and TRBJ1-3; D call uncertain. This CDR3 contains 16 residues. V was clipped by 2 bases and J by 0 bases, with 11 bases between them. Germline V gene data show CDR1 as SGHVS and CDR2 as FQNEAQ. For the CDR3, the DNA is TGTGCCAGCAGCTTAAACACCCCGATCTCTGGAAACACCATATATTTT. It specifies CASSLNTPISGNTIYF.

In its sample, this clone was seen once. V usage is TRBV2 and J usage is TRBJ2-5; TRBD1 is a possible D gene (6 bases). Trimming removed 1 base from V and 4 bases from J, with 10 bases in between. The germline V gene has CDR1 SNHLY and CDR2 FYNNEI. The CDR3 length is 14 residues. The CDR3 reads CASSEGTARETQYF. In nucleotides, the CDR3 is TGTGCCAGCAGTGAAGGGACAGCACGAGAGACCCAGTACTTC.